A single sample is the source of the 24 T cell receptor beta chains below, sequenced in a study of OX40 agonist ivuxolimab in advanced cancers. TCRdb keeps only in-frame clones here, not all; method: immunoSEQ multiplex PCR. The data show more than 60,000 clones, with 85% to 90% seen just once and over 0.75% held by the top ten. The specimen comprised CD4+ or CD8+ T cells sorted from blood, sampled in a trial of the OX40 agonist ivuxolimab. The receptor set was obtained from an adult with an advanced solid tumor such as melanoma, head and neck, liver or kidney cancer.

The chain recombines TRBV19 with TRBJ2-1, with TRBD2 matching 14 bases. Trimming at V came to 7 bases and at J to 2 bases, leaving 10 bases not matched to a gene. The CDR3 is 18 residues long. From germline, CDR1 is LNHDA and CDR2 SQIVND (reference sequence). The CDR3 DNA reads TGTGCCAGTAACCCCGGGACTAGCGGGGGTCACACCTACAATGAGCAGTTCTTC. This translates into CASNPGTSGGHTYNEQFF. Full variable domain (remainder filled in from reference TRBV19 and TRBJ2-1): DGGITQSPKYLFRKEGQNVTLSCEQNLNHDAMYWYRQDPGQGLRLIYYSQIVNDFQKGDIAEGYSVSREKKESFPLTVTSAQKNPTAFYLCASNPGTSGGHTYNEQFFGPGTRLTVL.

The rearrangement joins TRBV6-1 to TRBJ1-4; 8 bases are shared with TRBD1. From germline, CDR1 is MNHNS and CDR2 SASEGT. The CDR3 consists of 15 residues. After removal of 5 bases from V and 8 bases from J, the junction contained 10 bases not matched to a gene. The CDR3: CASSFRDRPLEKLFF. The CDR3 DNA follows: TGTGCCAGCAGTTTCCGGGACAGGCCATTAGAAAAACTGTTTTTT.

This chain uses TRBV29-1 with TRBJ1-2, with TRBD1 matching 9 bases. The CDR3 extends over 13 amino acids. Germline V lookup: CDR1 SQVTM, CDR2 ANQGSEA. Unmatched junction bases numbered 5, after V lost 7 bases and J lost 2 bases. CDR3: CSGGQGQNYGYTF. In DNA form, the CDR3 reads TGCAGCGGGGGACAGGGCCAGAACTATGGCTACACCTTC.

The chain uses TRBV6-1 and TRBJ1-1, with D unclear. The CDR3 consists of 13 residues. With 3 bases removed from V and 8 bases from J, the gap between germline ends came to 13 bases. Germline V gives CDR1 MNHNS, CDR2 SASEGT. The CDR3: CASSEVLNREAFF. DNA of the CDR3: TGTGCCAGCAGTGAGGTTTTAAACCGAGAAGCTTTCTTT.

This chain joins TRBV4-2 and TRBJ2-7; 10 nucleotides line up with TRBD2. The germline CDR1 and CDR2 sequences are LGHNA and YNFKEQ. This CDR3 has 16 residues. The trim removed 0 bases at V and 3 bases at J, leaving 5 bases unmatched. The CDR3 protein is CASSQDFGTSVYEQYF. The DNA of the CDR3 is TGTGCCAGCAGCCAAGATTTCGGGACTAGCGTCTACGAGCAGTACTTC.

CDR3 DNA sequence: TGTGCCAGCAGGGGGACTAGTAGGTACGAGCAGTACTTC. Protein sequence: CASRGTSRYEQYF. V usage is TRBV25-1 and J usage is TRBJ2-7; 8 bases fit TRBD2. Germline V gives CDR1 MGHDK, CDR2 SYGVNS. This CDR3 has 13 amino acids. V shed 6 bases, J shed 4 bases, and the junction held 5 bases outside the gene matches.

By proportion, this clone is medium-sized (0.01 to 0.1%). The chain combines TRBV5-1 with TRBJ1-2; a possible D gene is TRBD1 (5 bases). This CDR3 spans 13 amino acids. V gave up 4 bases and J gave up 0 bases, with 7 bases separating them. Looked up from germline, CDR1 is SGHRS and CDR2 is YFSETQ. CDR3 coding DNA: TGCGCCAGCAGCCGCAGGGCTAACTATGGCTACACCTTC. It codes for CASSRRANYGYTF. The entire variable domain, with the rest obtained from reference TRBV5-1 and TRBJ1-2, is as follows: KAGVTQTPRYLIKTRGQQVTLSCSPISGHRSVSWYQQTPGQGLQFLFEYFSETQRNKGNFPGRFSGRQFSNSRSEMNVSTLELGDSALYLCASSRRANYGYTFGSGTRLTVV.

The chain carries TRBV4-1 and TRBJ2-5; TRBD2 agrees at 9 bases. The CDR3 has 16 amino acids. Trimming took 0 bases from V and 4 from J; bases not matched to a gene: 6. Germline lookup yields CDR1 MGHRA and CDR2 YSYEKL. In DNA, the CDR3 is TGCGCCAGCAGCCAAGATGGCGGGGGGGTGGGAGAGACCCAGTACTTC. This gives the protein CASSQDGGGVGETQYF.

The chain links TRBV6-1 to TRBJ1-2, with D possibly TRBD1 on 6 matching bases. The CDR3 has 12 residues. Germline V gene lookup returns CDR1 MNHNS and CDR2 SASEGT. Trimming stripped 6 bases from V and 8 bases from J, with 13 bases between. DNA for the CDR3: TGTGCCAGCAGAGAACAGGGATTCGGCTACACCTTC. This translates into CASREQGFGYTF.

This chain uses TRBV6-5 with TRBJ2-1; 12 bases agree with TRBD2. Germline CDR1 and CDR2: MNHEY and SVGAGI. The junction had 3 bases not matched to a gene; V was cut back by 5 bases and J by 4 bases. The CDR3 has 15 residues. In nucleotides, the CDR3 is TGTGCCAGCAGTAGCCTAGCGGGGGGGTACAATGAGCAGTTCTTC. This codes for CASSSLAGGYNEQFF.

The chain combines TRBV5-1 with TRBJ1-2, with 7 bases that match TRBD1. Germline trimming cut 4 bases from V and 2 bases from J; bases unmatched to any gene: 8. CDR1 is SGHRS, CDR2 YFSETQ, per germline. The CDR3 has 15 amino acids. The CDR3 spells CASSPRTGANYGYTF. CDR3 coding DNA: TGCGCCAGCAGCCCACGCACAGGGGCGAACTATGGCTACACCTTC.

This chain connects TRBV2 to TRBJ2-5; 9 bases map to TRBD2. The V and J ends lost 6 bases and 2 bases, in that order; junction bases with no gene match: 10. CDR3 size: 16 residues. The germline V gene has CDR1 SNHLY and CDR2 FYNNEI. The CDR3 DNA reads TGTGCCAGCAGGGGTTTAAAAAGCGGGGGGCAAGAGACCCAGTACTTC. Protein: CASRGLKSGGQETQYF.

This CDR3 is CASSLDRTATEAFF. The CDR3 DNA is TGTGCCAGCAGCTTAGATAGGACAGCCACTGAAGCTTTCTTT. V and J are TRBV11-3 and TRBJ1-1; D possibly corresponds to TRBD1 (6 bases). The germline V gene has CDR1 SGHNT and CDR2 YENEEA. The germline V and J ends were trimmed by 0 bases and 4 bases, with 9 bases remaining between them. The CDR3 sequence is 14 residues long.

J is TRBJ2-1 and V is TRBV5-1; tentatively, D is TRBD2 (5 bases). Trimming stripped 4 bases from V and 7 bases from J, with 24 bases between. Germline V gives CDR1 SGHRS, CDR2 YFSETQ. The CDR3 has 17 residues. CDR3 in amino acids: CASSPLVGADEWNEQFF. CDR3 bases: TGCGCCAGCAGCCCACTCGTTGGAGCGGACGAGTGGAATGAGCAGTTCTTC.

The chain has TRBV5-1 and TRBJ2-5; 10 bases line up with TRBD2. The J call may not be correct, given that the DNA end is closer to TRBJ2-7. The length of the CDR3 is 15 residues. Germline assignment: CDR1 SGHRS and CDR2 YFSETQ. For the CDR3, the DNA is TGCGCCAGCAGCTTGTCAGCGGGAGGGACCTACGAGCAGTACTTC. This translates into CASSLSAGGTYEQYF.

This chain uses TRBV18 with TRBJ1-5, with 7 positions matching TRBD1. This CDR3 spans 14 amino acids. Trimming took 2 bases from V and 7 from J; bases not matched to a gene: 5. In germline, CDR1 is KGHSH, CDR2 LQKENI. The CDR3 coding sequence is TGTGCCAGCTCACCAGACAGGGCCCGGCAGCCCCAGCATTTT. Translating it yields CASSPDRARQPQHF.

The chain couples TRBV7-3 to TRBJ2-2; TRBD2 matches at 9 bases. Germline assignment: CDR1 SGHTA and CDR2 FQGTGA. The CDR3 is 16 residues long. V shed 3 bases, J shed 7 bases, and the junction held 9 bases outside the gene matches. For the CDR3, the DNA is TGTGCCAGCAGCTTGCGGCGACTAGCGGAAGGCGGGGAGCTGTTTTTT. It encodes CASSLRRLAEGGELFF.

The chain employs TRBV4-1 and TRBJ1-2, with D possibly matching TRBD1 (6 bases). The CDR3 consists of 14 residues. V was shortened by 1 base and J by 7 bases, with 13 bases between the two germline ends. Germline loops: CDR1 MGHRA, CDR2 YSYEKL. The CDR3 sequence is CASSQADSLLGYTF. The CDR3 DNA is TGCGCCAGCAGCCAAGCGGACAGCTTACTTGGCTACACCTTC.

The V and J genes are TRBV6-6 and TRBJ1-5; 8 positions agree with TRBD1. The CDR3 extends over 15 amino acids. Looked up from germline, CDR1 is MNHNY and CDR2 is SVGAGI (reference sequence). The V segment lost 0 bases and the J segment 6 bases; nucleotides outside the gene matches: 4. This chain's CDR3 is CASSYSATGVQPQHF. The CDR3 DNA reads TGTGCCAGCAGTTACTCTGCGACAGGGGTTCAGCCCCAGCATTTT.

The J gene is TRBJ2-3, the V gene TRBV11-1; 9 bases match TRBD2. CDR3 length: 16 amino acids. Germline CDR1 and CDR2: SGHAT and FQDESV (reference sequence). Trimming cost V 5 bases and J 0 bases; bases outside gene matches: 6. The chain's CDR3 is CASSPLAGTSTDTQYF. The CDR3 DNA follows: TGTGCCAGCAGCCCCCTAGCGGGGACTAGCACAGATACGCAGTATTTT.

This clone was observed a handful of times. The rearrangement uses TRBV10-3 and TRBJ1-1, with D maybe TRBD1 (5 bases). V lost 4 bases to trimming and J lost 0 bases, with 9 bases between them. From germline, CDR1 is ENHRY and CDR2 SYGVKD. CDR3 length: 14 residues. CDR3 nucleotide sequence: TGTGCCATCAGTGTCAGGGACGTGAACACTGAAGCTTTCTTT. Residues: CAISVRDVNTEAFF.

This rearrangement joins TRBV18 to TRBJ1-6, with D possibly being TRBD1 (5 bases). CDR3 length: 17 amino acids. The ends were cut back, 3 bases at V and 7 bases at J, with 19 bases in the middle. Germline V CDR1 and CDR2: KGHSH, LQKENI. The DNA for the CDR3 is TGTGCCAGCTCACCGAATATCGGGGGGTTACGGAATTCACCCCTCCACTTT. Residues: CASSPNIGGLRNSPLHF.

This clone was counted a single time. For the CDR3, the DNA is TGTGCCAGCAGTAGTTCACAGGGGAGCAATCAGCCCCAGCATTTT. Translated, it gives CASSSSQGSNQPQHF. The chain employs TRBV25-1 and TRBJ1-5; 7 bases agree with TRBD1. Germline CDR1 and CDR2: MGHDK and SYGVNS. The CDR3 runs to 15 residues. Trimming at V came to 5 bases and at J to 1 base, leaving 5 bases not matched to a gene. Full variable domain (missing parts from reference TRBV25-1 and TRBJ1-5): EADIYQTPRYLVIGTGKKITLECSQTMGHDKMYWYQQDPGMELHLIHYSYGVNSTEKGDLSSESTVSRIRTEHFPLTLESARPSHTSQYLCASSSSQGSNQPQHFGDGTRLSIL.

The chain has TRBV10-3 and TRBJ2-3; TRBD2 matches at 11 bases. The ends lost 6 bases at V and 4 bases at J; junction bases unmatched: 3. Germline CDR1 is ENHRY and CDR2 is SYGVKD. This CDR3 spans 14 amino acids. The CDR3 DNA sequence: TGTGCCATCAGGGATAGCGGGGGGGCAGATACGCAGTATTTT. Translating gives CAIRDSGGADTQYF.